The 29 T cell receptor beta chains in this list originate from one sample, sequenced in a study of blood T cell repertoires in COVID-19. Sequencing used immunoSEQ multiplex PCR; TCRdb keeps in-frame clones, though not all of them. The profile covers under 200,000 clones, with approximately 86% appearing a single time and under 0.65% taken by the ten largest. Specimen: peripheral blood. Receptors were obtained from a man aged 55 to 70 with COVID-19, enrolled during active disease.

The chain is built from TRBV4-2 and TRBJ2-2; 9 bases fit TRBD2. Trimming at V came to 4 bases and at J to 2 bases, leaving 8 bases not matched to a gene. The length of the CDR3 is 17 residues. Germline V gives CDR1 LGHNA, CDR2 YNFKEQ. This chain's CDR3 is CASSPVGAGGNTGELFF. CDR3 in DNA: TGTGCCAGCAGCCCAGTGGGAGCGGGGGGTAACACCGGGGAGCTGTTTTTT.

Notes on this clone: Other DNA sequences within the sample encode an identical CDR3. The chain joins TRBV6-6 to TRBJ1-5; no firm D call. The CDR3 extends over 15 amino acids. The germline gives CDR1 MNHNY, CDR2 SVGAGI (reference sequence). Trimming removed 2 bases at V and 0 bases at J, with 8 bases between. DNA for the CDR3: TGTGCCAGCAGTTACAACCCCTATAGCAATCAGCCCCAGCATTTT. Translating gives CASSYNPYSNQPQHF.

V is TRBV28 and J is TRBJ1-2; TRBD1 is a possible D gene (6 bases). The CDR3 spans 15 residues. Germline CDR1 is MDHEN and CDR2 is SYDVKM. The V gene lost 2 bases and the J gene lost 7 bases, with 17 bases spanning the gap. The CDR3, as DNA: TGTGCCAGCAGTTTAGATTTGAGGGGGATGGGTGGCTACACCTTC. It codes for CASSLDLRGMGGYTF.

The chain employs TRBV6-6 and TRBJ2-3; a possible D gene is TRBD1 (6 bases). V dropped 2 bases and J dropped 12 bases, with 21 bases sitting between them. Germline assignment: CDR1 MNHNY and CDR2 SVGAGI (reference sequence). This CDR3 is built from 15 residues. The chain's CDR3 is CASSYLTGDRSLQYF. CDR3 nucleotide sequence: TGTGCCAGCAGTTACCTCACCGGAGACAGGAGCCTCCAGTATTTT.

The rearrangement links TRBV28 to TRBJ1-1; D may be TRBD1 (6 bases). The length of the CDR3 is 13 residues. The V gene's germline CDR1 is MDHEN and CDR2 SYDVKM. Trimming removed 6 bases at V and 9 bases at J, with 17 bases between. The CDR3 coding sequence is TGTGCCAGCAGATCCGACGGCCGGGACAAAGCTTTCTTT. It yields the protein CASRSDGRDKAFF.

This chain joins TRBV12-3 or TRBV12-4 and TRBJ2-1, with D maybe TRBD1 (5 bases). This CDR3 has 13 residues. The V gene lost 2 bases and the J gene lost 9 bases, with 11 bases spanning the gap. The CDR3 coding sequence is TGTGCCAGCAGTTTATCAGGTGGGGCTGAGCAGTTCTTC. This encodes CASSLSGGAEQFF.

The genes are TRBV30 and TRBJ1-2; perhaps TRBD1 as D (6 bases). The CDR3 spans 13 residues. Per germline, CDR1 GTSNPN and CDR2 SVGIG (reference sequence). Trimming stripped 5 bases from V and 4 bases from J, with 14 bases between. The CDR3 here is CAWFWGPSYGYTF. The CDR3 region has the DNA TGTGCCTGGTTTTGGGGGCCTAGCTATGGCTACACCTTC.

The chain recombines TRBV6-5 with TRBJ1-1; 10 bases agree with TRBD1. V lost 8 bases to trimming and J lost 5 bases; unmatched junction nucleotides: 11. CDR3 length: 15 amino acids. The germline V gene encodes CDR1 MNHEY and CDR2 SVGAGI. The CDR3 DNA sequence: TGTGCCAGCGGAGAACCGGGACAGGGGAGGACTGAAGCTTTCTTT. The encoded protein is CASGEPGQGRTEAFF.

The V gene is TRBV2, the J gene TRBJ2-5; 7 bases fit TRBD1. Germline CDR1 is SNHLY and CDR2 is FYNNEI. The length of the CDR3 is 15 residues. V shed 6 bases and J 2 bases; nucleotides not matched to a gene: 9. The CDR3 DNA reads TGTGCCAGCAGAGCCGGGACAGCTGTTCAAGAGACCCAGTACTTC. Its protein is CASRAGTAVQETQYF.

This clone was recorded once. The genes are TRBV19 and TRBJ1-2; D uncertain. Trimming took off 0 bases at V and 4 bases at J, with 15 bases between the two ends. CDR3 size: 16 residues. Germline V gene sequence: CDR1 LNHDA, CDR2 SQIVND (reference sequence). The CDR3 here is CASSIDPRGGLYGYTF. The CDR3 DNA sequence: TGTGCCAGTAGTATAGATCCGAGAGGCGGCCTCTATGGCTACACCTTC.

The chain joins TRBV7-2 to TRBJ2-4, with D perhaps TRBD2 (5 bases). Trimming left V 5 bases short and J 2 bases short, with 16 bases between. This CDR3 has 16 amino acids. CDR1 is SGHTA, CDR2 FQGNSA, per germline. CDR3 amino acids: CASSPHPPGTKNIQYF. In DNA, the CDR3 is TGTGCCAGCAGCCCCCACCCCCCGGGGACCAAAAACATTCAGTACTTC.

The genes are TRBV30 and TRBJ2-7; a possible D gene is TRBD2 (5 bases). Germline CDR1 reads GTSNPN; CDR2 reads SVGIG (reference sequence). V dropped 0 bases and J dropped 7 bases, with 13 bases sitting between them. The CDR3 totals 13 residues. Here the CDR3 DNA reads TGTGCCTGGAGTGTGGGTCCACCGGGGGAGCAGTACTTC. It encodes CAWSVGPPGEQYF.

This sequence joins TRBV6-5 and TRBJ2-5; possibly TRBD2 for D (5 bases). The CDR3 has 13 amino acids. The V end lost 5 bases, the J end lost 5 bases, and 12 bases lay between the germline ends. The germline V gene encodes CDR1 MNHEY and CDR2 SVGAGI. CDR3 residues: CASSRGSVETQYF. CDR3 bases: TGTGCCAGCAGTAGAGGGTCGGTGGAGACCCAGTACTTC.

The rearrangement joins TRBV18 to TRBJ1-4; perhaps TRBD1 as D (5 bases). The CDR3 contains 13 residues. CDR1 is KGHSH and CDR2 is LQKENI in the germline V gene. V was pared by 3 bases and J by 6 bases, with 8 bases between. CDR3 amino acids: CASSPKQDEKLFF. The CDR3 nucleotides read TGTGCCAGCTCACCGAAACAGGATGAAAAACTGTTTTTT.

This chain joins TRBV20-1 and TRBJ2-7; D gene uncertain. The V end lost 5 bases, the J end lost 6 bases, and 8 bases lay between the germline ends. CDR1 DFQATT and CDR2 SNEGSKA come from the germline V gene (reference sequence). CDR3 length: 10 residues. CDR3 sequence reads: CSAGPREQYF. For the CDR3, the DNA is TGCAGTGCTGGGCCGCGCGAGCAGTACTTC.

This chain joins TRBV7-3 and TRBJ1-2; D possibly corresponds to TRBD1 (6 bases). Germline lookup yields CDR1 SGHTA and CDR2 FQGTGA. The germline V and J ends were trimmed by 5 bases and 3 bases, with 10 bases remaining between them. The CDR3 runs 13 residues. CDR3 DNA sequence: TGTGCCAGCAGCGCCGGGACATACTATGGCTACACCTTC. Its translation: CASSAGTYYGYTF.

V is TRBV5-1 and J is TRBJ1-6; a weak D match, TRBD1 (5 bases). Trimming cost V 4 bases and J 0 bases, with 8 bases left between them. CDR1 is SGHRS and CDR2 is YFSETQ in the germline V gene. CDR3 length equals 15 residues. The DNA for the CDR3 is TGCGCCAGCAGCCCAAGGGGCTCCTATAATTCACCCCTCCACTTT. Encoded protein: CASSPRGSYNSPLHF.

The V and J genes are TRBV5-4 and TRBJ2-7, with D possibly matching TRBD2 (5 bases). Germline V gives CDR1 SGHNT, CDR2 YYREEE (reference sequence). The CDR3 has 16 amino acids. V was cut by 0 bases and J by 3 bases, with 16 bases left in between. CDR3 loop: CASSLAEGARRYEQYF. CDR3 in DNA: TGTGCCAGCAGCTTGGCCGAGGGAGCAAGGCGCTACGAGCAGTACTTC.

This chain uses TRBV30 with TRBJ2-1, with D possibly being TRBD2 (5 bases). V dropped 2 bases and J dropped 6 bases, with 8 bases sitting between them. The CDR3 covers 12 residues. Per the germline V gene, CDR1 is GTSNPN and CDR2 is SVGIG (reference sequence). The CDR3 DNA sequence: TGTGCCTGGAGTTACAGCGGCAATGAGCAGTTCTTC. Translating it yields CAWSYSGNEQFF.

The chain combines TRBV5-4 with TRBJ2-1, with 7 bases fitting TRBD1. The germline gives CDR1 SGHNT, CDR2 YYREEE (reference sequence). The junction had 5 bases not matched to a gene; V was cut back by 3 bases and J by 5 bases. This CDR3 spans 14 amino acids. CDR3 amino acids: CASSSYDRDNEQFF. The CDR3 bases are TGTGCCAGCAGCTCCTATGACAGGGACAATGAGCAGTTCTTC.

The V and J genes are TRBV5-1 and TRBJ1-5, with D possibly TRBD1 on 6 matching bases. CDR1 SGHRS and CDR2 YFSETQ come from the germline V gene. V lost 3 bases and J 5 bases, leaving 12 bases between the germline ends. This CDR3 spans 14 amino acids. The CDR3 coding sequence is TGCGCCAGCAGCTCGCAGGGGCTAGATCAGCCCCAGCATTTT. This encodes CASSSQGLDQPQHF.

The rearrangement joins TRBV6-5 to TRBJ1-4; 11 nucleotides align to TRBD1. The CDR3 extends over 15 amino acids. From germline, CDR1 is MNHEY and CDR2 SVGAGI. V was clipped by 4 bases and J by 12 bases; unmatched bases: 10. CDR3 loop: CASSSQDRGRSELFF. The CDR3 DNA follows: TGTGCCAGCAGTTCACAGGACAGGGGGCGGTCGGAACTGTTTTTT.

This CDR3 is CASREGTGGNSPLHF. As DNA, the CDR3 is TGTGCCAGCAGGGAGGGAACCGGGGGTAATTCACCCCTCCACTTT. This sequence joins TRBV5-4 and TRBJ1-6; the D gene is possibly TRBD1 (5 bases). This CDR3 contains 15 residues. V was trimmed by 5 bases and J by 6 bases, leaving 15 bases between them. Germline assignment: CDR1 SGHNT and CDR2 YYREEE (reference sequence).

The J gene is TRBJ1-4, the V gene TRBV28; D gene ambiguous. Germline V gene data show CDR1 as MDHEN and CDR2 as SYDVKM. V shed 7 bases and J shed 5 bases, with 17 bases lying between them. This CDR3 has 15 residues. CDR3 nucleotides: TGTGCCAGCAAAGCGTGGTCCGGTCAGAATGAAAAACTGTTTTTT. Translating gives CASKAWSGQNEKLFF.

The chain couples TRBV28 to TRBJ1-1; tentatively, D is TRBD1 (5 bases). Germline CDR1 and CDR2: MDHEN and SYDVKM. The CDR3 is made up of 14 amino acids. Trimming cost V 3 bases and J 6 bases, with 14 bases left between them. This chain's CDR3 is CASSFPFPGAEAFF. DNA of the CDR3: TGTGCCAGCAGTTTTCCTTTTCCGGGGGCTGAAGCTTTCTTT.

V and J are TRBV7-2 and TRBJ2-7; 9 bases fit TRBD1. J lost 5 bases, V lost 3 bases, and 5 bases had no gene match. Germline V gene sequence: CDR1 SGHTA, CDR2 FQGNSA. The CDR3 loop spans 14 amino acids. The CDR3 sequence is CASSLGTGPHEQYF. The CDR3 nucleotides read TGTGCCAGCAGCTTGGGGACAGGGCCCCACGAGCAGTACTTC.

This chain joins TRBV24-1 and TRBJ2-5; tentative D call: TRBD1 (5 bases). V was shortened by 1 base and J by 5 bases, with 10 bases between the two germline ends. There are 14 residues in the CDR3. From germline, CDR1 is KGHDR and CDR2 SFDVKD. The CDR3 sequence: CATSDFRVQETQYF. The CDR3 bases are TGTGCCACCAGTGATTTCAGGGTCCAGGAGACCCAGTACTTC.

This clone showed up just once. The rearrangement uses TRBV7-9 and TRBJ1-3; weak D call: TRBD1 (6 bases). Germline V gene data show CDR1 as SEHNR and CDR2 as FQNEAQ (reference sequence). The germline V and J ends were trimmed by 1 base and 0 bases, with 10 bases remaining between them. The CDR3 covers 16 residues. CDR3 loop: CASSLVGGGSGNTIYF. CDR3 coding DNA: TGTGCCAGCAGCTTAGTGGGAGGGGGCTCTGGAAACACCATATATTTT.

The CDR3 loop reads CASSPSGRISYGYTF. Written as DNA, the CDR3 is TGTGCCAGCTCACCATCAGGGAGGATCAGCTATGGCTACACCTTC. This chain joins TRBV18 and TRBJ1-2, with D perhaps matching TRBD1 (5 bases). V was clipped by 2 bases and J by 4 bases, with 14 bases between them. CDR1 and CDR2 from the germline V gene are KGHSH and LQKENI. The CDR3 has 15 amino acids.